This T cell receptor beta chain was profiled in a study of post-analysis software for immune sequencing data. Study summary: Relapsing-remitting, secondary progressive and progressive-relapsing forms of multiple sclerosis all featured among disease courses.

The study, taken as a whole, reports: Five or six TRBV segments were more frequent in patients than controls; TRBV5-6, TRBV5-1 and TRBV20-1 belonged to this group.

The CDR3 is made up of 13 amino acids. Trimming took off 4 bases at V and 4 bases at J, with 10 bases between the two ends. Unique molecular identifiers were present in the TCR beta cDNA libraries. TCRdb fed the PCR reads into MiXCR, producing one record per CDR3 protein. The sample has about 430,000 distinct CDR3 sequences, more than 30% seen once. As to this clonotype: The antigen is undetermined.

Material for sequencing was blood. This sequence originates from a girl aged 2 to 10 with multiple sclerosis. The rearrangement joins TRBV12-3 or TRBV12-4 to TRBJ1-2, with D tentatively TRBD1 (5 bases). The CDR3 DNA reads TGTGCCAGCAGTTGGGGCGGGAGCTATGGCTACACCTTC. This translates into CASSWGGSYGYTF.